What follows are 16 T cell receptor beta chains derived from one specimen sequenced in a study of T cells in Graves' hyperthyroidism and ophthalmopathy. Amplified TCR beta CDR3 regions derived from RNA transcripts. A set of HTBI primers served as the primers for a first-round RT-PCR of the TCR CDR3. One entry per CDR3 protein, called by TCRdb with MiXCR from the multiplex PCR reads. The top ten clones hold around 47% of a sample with 350,000 or so distinct CDR3 sequences, around a sixth of them seen once. Sequenced input: blood. The receptor source for this set is a woman between 50 and 59 years old with Graves' hyperthyroidism.

The rearrangement joins TRBV19 to TRBJ1-1; D remains ambiguous. V was trimmed by 2 bases and J by 13 bases, leaving 17 bases between them. In germline, CDR1 is LNHDA, CDR2 SQIVND (reference sequence). The CDR3 sequence is 13 residues long. In DNA, the CDR3 is TGTGCCAGTAGTATAACCCCTACGGCCGTCGGTTTCTTT. It yields the protein CASSITPTAVGFF.

The V and J genes are TRBV2 and TRBJ1-2; TRBD1 might be the D (6 bases). V shed 7 bases and J shed 2 bases, with 11 bases lying between them. The germline CDR1 and CDR2 sequences are SNHLY and FYNNEI. The length of the CDR3 is 13 residues. As DNA, the CDR3 is TGTGCCAGCACCTCGGACAGCAACTATGGCTACACCTTC. It specifies CASTSDSNYGYTF.

The sample holds a few counts of this clonotype. The genes are TRBV29-1 and TRBJ2-1, with 11 nucleotides matching TRBD2. From germline, CDR1 is SQVTM and CDR2 ANQGSEA. V shed 4 bases, J shed 2 bases, and the junction held 10 bases outside the gene matches. The CDR3 loop spans 17 amino acids. DNA for the CDR3: TGCAGCGTTGTTCGACTAGCGGGGCGAAGCGCCTACAATGAGCAGTTCTTC. Encoded protein: CSVVRLAGRSAYNEQFF.

V is TRBV29-1 and J is TRBJ1-1, with D uncertain. The CDR3 runs to 11 residues. Trimming shortened V by 5 bases and J by 0 bases, and 4 bases separated the two germline ends. Germline CDR1 reads SQVTM; CDR2 reads ANQGSEA. The CDR3 nucleotides are TGCAGCGTTACTTTGAACACTGAAGCTTTCTTT. Its translation: CSVTLNTEAFF.

This clonotype was counted ten times or more. The chain joins TRBV7-9 to TRBJ2-5; 7 bases fit TRBD1. Looked up from germline, CDR1 is SEHNR and CDR2 is FQNEAQ (reference sequence). V trimming: 5 bases; J trimming: 1 base; junction bases outside the gene matches: 10. This CDR3 contains 16 residues. The CDR3 loop reads CASSPWGQPAQETQYF. The DNA for the CDR3 is TGTGCCAGCAGCCCTTGGGGACAGCCGGCCCAAGAGACCCAGTACTTC.

This clonotype was found many times. The V call is TRBV12-3 or TRBV12-4, the J call TRBJ1-5; 8 nucleotides match TRBD1. The CDR3 extends over 12 amino acids. The V segment lost 6 bases and the J segment 9 bases; nucleotides outside the gene matches: 4. This CDR3 reads CASRPDRGPQHF. CDR3 coding DNA: TGTGCCAGCAGGCCCGACAGGGGGCCCCAGCATTTT.

This clonotype was seen ten or more times. The chain couples TRBV20-1 to TRBJ2-5; 9 bases align to TRBD2. This CDR3 spans 15 amino acids. CDR1 is DFQATT, CDR2 SNEGSKA, per germline (reference sequence). The ends lost 4 bases at V and 5 bases at J; junction bases unmatched: 11. This CDR3 is CSAILAGGPVETQYF. The DNA for the CDR3 is TGCAGTGCTATTCTTGCGGGAGGGCCGGTGGAGACCCAGTACTTC.

This clonotype was found a few times. The rearrangement links TRBV20-1 to TRBJ1-4; D may be TRBD1 (6 bases). The germline V gene has CDR1 DFQATT and CDR2 SNEGSKA (reference sequence). The CDR3 has 15 residues. The germline V and J ends were trimmed by 2 bases and 8 bases, with 18 bases remaining between them. CDR3: CSARYGGGSIEKLFF. CDR3 coding DNA: TGCAGTGCTAGATACGGAGGGGGGTCTATCGAAAAACTGTTTTTT.

This sequence joins TRBV6-1 and TRBJ2-7; no reliable D call. The germline CDR1 and CDR2 sequences are MNHNS and SASEGT. CDR3 length: 13 residues. Trimming removed 5 bases from V and 0 bases from J, with 8 bases in between. The CDR3 sequence: CASSLMSSYEQYV. The CDR3 DNA is TGTGCCAGCAGTCTTATGAGCTCCTACGAGCAGTACGTC.

This clonotype was observed at least ten times. This chain links TRBV7-3 with TRBJ2-5; no reliable D call. This CDR3 has 14 residues. From germline, CDR1 is SGHTA and CDR2 FQGTGA. V was clipped by 1 base and J by 2 bases, with 8 bases between them. The CDR3 region is CASSLRAGQETQYF. For the CDR3, the DNA is TGTGCCAGCAGCTTAAGAGCTGGTCAAGAGACCCAGTACTTC.

This clonotype has at least ten counts. V gene TRBV3-1 combines with J gene TRBJ2-1, with 14 nucleotides matching TRBD2. Germline CDR1 LGHDT, CDR2 YNNKEL (reference sequence). The V gene end was trimmed by 6 bases and the J gene end by 8 bases; junction bases not matched to a gene: 6. The CDR3 consists of 15 residues. This CDR3 is CASSPGTSGSDEQFF. CDR3 in DNA: TGTGCCAGCAGTCCGGGGACTAGCGGGAGCGATGAGCAGTTCTTC.

In regard to this clonotype: The missing conserved phenylalanine or tryptophan at the end of this CDR3 makes a read error likely. The chain employs TRBV6-9 and TRBJ2-7; 8 bases align to TRBD2. The V and J ends lost 3 bases and 4 bases, in that order; junction bases with no gene match: 11. Germline CDR1 MNHGY, CDR2 SVAAGI. The CDR3 contains 16 residues. The CDR3 sequence: CASSYGGGGAIYEQYL. The CDR3 nucleotides read TGTGCCAGCAGTTACGGGGGGGGGGGGGCTATTTACGAGCAGTACCTC.

This rearrangement joins TRBV20-1 to TRBJ2-2, with D unresolved. CDR1 is DFQATT and CDR2 is SNEGSKA in the germline V gene (reference sequence). The CDR3 totals 10 residues. CDR3 nucleotide sequence: TGCAGCGGGTGGAGCGGGGAGCTGTTTTTT. It yields the protein CSGWSGELFF.

The chain is built from TRBV5-6 and TRBJ2-4; D unresolved. CDR1 is SGHDT, CDR2 YYEEEE, per germline. This CDR3 spans 17 amino acids. V lost 2 bases to trimming and J lost 6 bases, with 21 bases between them. The CDR3 sequence: CASSFYNIVPVRNIQYF. The CDR3 coding sequence is TGTGCCAGCAGCTTCTACAACATAGTGCCGGTACGAAACATTCAGTACTTC.

In its sample, this clonotype was seen many times. The chain joins TRBV27 to TRBJ2-3; D is uncertain. Germline V gene sequence: CDR1 MNHEY, CDR2 SMNVEV (reference sequence). This CDR3 spans 13 amino acids. The germline V and J ends were trimmed by 2 bases and 4 bases, with 7 bases remaining between them. The CDR3 nucleotides read TGTGCCAGCAGTTTACTAGGCCCAGATACGCAGTATTTT. Its protein product is CASSLLGPDTQYF.

This clonotype was counted a few times. In nucleotides, the CDR3 is TGTGCCAGTAGTATCACCTCAGCTAACTATGGCTACACCTTC. The encoded protein is CASSITSANYGYTF. The chain joins TRBV19 to TRBJ1-2; unclear D gene. Germline CDR1 is LNHDA and CDR2 is SQIVND (reference sequence). Trimming removed 3 bases at V and 0 bases at J, with 8 bases between. The CDR3 totals 14 residues.